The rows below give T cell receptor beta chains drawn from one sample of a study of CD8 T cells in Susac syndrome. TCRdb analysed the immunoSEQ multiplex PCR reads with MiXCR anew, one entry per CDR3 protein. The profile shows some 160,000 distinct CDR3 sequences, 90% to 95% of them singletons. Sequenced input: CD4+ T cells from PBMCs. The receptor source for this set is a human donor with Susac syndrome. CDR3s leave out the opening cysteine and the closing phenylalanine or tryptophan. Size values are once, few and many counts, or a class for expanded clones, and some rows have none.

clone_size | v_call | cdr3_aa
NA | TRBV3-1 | ASSQRRDRGHEQY
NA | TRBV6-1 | ASSESGPYSNQPQH
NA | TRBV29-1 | SALVSNDYGYT
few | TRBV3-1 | ASSRQGNSPLH
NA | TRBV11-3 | ASSSTSAPRDTQY
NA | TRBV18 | ASSPPSMRGGETQY
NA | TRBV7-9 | ASSLASGAAGNTIY
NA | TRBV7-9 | ASSLQGQGASNQPQH
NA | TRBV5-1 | ASSREGRDNQPQH
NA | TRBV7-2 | ASSFGRINLSNQPQH
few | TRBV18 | ASSPRGKGYT
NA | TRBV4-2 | ASSQTSGGAPYNEQF
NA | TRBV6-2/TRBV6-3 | ASTPVGGSSQPQH